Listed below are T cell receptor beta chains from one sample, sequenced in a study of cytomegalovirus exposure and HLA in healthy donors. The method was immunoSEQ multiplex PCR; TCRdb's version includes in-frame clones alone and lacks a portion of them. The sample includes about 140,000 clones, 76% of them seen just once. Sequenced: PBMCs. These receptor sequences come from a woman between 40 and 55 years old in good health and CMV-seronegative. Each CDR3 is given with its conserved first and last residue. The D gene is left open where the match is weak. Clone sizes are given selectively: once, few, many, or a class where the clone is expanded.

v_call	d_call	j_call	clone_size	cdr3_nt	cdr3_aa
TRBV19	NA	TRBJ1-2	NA	TGTGCCAGTAGTATAGGTTCAGGAATCACTAACTATGGCTACACCTTC	CASSIGSGITNYGYTF
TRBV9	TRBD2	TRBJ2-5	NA	TGTGCCAGCAGCGTTCGGCTAGCGGGGGCCCTCCAAGAGACCCAGTACTTC	CASSVRLAGALQETQYF
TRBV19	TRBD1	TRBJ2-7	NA	TGTGCCAGTAGTATACGGACAGGGACCCTGGGGGAGCAGTACTTC	CASSIRTGTLGEQYF
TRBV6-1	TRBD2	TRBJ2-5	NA	TGTGCCAGCAGTGAAGCGTGGACTAGAGAGACCCAGTACTTC	CASSEAWTRETQYF
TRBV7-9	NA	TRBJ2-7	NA	TGTGCCAGCAGCCCTAATAATCCTCGCTTCTACGAGCAGTACTTC	CASSPNNPRFYEQYF
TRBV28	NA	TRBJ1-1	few	TGTGCCAGCAGTTTTCAACAGTTCATGAACACTGAAGCTTTCTTT	CASSFQQFMNTEAFF
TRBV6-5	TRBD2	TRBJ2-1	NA	TGTGCCAGCGGACACTCTAGCGGGGGGGTCCATGAGCAGTTCTTC	CASGHSSGGVHEQFF
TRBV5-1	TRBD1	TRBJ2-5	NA	TGCGCCAGCAGCTTGGGACAGGGCCAAGAGACCCAGTACTTC	CASSLGQGQETQYF
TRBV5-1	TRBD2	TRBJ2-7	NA	TGCGCCAGCAGCTTGGGTCCTAGCGGGAGTACCTACGAGCAGTACTTC	CASSLGPSGSTYEQYF
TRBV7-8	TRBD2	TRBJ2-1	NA	TGTGCCAGCAGCTTAGTAGGGACTAGCGTCCACAATGAGCAGTTCTTC	CASSLVGTSVHNEQFF
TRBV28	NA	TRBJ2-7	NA	TGTGCCAGCATGATACCGGGAGACGAGCAGTACTTC	CASMIPGDEQYF
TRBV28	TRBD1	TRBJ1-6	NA	TGTGCCAGCAGTTCCCGAAAATTAGGACAGGGACGTTCACCCCTCCACTTT	CASSSRKLGQGRSPLHF
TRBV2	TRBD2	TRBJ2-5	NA	TGTGCCAGCAGTGACCAGCGGGAACCGGGGGAGACCCAGTACTTC	CASSDQREPGETQYF
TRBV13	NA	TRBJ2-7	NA	TGTGCCAGCAGCTTAGGCCTCGAGCAGTACTTC	CASSLGLEQYF
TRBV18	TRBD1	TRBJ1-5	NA	TGTGCCAGCTCACCATCTGGACAGGGGGTGGGTCAGCCCCAGCATTTT	CASSPSGQGVGQPQHF
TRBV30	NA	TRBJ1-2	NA	TGTGCCTGGAGTCAAGGGGGTGGCTACACCTTC	CAWSQGGGYTF